Presented here are 13 T cell receptor beta chains from one specimen sequenced in a study of blood T cell repertoires in COVID-19. Sequencing was performed with immunoSEQ multiplex PCR; in TCRdb, only in-frame clones are kept and a portion is missing. The repertoire consists of hundreds of thousands of clones, with roughly four fifths occurring once and the leading ten covering approximately 10%. The source material was peripheral blood. The receptors were gathered from a woman of 80 years or more with acute or convalescent COVID-19.

CDR3 nucleotide sequence: TGTGCCAGCAGATCTAGCGGGGGGCCTAATGAGCAGTTCTTC. Amino acid sequence: CASRSSGGPNEQFF. The chain recombines TRBV6-5 with TRBJ2-1, with 11 bases matching TRBD2. Germline V gene lookup returns CDR1 MNHEY and CDR2 SVGAGI. The CDR3 has 14 residues. J gave up 7 bases and V 6 bases, and 5 bases lay outside the gene matches.

CDR3 region: CASKRSGGRDEQYF. In DNA form, the CDR3 reads TGTGCCAGCAAAAGGTCAGGGGGCAGGGACGAGCAGTACTTC. This sequence joins TRBV2 and TRBJ2-7; 8 bases agree with TRBD1. Per the germline V gene, CDR1 is SNHLY and CDR2 is FYNNEI. J gave up 5 bases and V 7 bases, and 10 bases lay outside the gene matches. The CDR3 runs to 14 residues.

This chain uses TRBV5-6 with TRBJ2-3, with TRBD2 matching 8 bases. The J segment lost 5 bases and the V segment lost 2 bases, leaving 7 bases of the junction unmatched. Germline V gene data show CDR1 as SGHDT and CDR2 as YYEEEE. The CDR3 contains 15 residues. The CDR3 is CASSFPGGLEDTQYF. The CDR3 nucleotides read TGTGCCAGCAGCTTTCCGGGGGGGCTTGAAGATACGCAGTATTTT.

V gene TRBV7-6 combines with J gene TRBJ1-2; D uncertain. The germline CDR1 and CDR2 sequences are SGHVS and FNYEAQ. The ends were cut back, 1 base at V and 7 bases at J, with 13 bases in the middle. The CDR3 length is 14 residues. The CDR3 sequence is CASSLDPGRGGYTF. The CDR3 DNA reads TGTGCCAGCAGCTTAGACCCGGGGAGAGGTGGCTACACCTTC.

This chain connects TRBV15 to TRBJ2-1, with 9 positions matching TRBD2. Trimming took 1 base from V and 4 from J; bases not matched to a gene: 8. Germline assignment: CDR1 LNHNV and CDR2 YYDKDF (reference sequence). The CDR3 length is 17 residues. The CDR3 sequence: CATSRASASGAYNEQFF. CDR3 nucleotides: TGTGCCACCAGCAGAGCCTCGGCTAGCGGGGCTTACAATGAGCAGTTCTTC.

The chain is built from TRBV11-2 and TRBJ1-5, with D possibly matching TRBD1 (5 bases). The CDR3 has 16 amino acids. Germline V gene lookup returns CDR1 SGHAT and CDR2 FQNNGV. Trimming shortened V by 4 bases and J by 5 bases, and 18 bases separated the two germline ends. The CDR3 DNA is TGTGCCAGCAGCTCCGGGACTGGGCTTCGCTATCAGCCCCAGCATTTT. It specifies CASSSGTGLRYQPQHF.

This sequence joins TRBV4-1 and TRBJ2-7; D is possibly TRBD2 (7 bases). With 0 bases removed from V and 2 bases from J, the gap between germline ends came to 14 bases. The V gene's germline CDR1 is MGHRA and CDR2 YSYEKL. CDR3 size: 16 residues. The CDR3 region has the DNA TGCGCCAGCAGCCAAGAAAGCGCGGGGGCCACCTACGAGCAGTACTTC. Translating gives CASSQESAGATYEQYF.

V usage is TRBV27 and J usage is TRBJ2-1; TRBD2 is a possible D gene (7 bases). With 7 bases removed from V and 7 bases from J, the gap between germline ends came to 32 bases. Germline CDR1 MNHEY, CDR2 SMNVEV (reference sequence). CDR3 length: 19 residues. Written as DNA, the CDR3 is TGTGCCAGCACCCCCCGTCGTCTCGGGGGGCGAGGTCTAGATAATGAGCAGTTCTTC. Amino acids: CASTPRRLGGRGLDNEQFF.

The chain is built from TRBV5-4 and TRBJ1-4; D is perhaps TRBD1 (5 bases). V was pared by 3 bases and J by 1 base, with 7 bases between. This CDR3 has 14 amino acids. Per the germline V gene, CDR1 is SGHNT and CDR2 is YYREEE (reference sequence). The CDR3 bases are TGTGCCAGCAGCTCCGGGGGAACTAATGAAAAACTGTTTTTT. As protein: CASSSGGTNEKLFF.

This clone was observed a single time. This rearrangement joins TRBV5-1 to TRBJ2-5; TRBD1 matches at 8 bases. Germline V gene data show CDR1 as SGHRS and CDR2 as YFSETQ. With V trimmed by 2 bases and J by 5 bases, 17 bases remained unmatched. The CDR3 consists of 18 residues. In nucleotides, the CDR3 is TGCGCCAGCAGCTTTGGTGGCCAGGGGGCAGACGTTGGGGAGACCCAGTACTTC. As protein: CASSFGGQGADVGETQYF.

CDR3 loop: CSANRAYEQYF. DNA for the CDR3: TGCAGTGCCAACAGGGCCTACGAGCAGTACTTC. This chain joins TRBV20-1 and TRBJ2-7, with D tentatively TRBD1 (6 bases). Germline V gene lookup returns CDR1 DFQATT and CDR2 SNEGSKA (reference sequence). The CDR3 spans 11 residues. V lost 6 bases to trimming and J lost 2 bases, with 8 bases between them.

This rearrangement joins TRBV5-4 to TRBJ2-6, with D hard to call. Germline CDR1 is SGHNT and CDR2 is YYREEE (reference sequence). The CDR3 has 15 residues. Trimming stripped 0 bases from V and 1 base from J, with 5 bases between. CDR3 coding DNA: TGTGCCAGCAGCTTGGGCGGTTCTGGGGCCAACGTCCTGACTTTC. Translated, it gives CASSLGGSGANVLTF.

This chain links TRBV30 with TRBJ1-1; no reliable D call. The CDR3 has 13 amino acids. The V gene lost 5 bases and the J gene lost 8 bases, with 18 bases spanning the gap. Germline V lookup: CDR1 GTSNPN, CDR2 SVGIG (reference sequence). Here the CDR3 DNA reads TGTGCCTGGGCCCAAAGGAAGGAGACCGAAGCTTTCTTT. Translated, it gives CAWAQRKETEAFF.